This T cell receptor (beta chain) is from a study of T cell responses to AZD1222 COVID-19 vaccine. Sequenced by immunoSEQ multiplex PCR; TCRdb stores in-frame clones only, minus some. The data contain around 120,000 clones, around 94% of them singletons. The sequence derives from an adult in good health. This sample comprised peripheral blood, obtained on day 0 of AZD1222 vaccination.

The CDR3 loop reads CASSQAWNGVGYTF. CDR3 sequence (DNA): TGCGCCAGCAGCCAAGCATGGAACGGCGTAGGCTACACCTTC. The chain employs TRBV4-3 and TRBJ1-2; D is ambiguous. This CDR3 spans 14 amino acids. Germline loops: CDR1 LGHNA, CDR2 YSLEER. Trimming shortened V by 1 base and J by 8 bases, and 14 bases separated the two germline ends.